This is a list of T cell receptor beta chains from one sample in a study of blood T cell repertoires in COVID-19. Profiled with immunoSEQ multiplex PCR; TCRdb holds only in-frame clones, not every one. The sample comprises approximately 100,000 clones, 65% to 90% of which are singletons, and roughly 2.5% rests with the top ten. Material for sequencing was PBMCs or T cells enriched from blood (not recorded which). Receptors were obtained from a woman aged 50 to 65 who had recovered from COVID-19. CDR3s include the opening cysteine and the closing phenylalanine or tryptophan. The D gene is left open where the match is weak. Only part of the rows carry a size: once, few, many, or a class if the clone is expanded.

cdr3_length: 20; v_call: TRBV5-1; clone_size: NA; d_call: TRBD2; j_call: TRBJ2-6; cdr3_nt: TGCGCCAGCAGCTATGGGACTAGCGGGAGGAGGGGGTCTGGGGCCAACGTCCTGACTTTC; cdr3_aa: CASSYGTSGRRGSGANVLTF
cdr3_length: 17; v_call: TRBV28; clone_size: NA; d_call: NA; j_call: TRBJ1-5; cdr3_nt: TGTGCCAGCAGTTTTTTGGGCGGGGTGATTGGCAATCAGCCCCAGCATTTT; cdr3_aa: CASSFLGGVIGNQPQHF
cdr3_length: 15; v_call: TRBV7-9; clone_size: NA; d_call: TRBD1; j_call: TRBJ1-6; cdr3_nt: TGTGCCAGCAGCCCTGGACAGGGGCGTAATTCACCCCTCCACTTT; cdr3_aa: CASSPGQGRNSPLHF
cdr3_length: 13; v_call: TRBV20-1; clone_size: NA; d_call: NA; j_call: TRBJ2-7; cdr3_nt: TGCAGTGCTAGTTCTGGCCGTTCCTACGAGCAGTACTTC; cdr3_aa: CSASSGRSYEQYF
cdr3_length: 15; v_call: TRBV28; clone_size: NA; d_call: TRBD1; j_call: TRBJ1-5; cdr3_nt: TGTGCCAGCAGTCCACGGACAGGGACCGGGCAGCCCCAGCATTTT; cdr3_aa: CASSPRTGTGQPQHF
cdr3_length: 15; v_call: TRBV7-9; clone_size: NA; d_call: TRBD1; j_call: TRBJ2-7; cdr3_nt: TGTGCCAGCAGCTTAACGGGACAGGGCTCCTACGAGCAGTACTTC; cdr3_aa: CASSLTGQGSYEQYF
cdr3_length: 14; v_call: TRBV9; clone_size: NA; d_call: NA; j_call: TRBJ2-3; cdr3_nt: TGTGCCAGCAGCGTAGGGCAGTGGACAGATACGCAGTATTTT; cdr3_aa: CASSVGQWTDTQYF
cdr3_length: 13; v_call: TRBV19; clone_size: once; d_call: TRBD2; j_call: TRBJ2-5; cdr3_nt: TGTGCCAGTAGTATTAGCGGGATTGCGACCCAGTACTTC; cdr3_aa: CASSISGIATQYF
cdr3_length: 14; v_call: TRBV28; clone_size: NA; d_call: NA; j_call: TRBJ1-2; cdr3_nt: TGTGCCAGCAGTCCTCCTGTCATTTACGGGGGCTACACCTTC; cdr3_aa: CASSPPVIYGGYTF
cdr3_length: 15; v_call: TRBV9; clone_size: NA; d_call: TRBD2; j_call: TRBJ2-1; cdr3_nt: TGTGCCAGCAGCACAAGCGGGAGCTCCTACAATGAGCAGTTCTTC; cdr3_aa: CASSTSGSSYNEQFF
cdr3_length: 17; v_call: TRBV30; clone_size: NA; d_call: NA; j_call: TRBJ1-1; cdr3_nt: TGTGCCTGGAGACGTAGTCGGGGTCGTCTCATGAACACTGAAGCTTTCTTT; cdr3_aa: CAWRRSRGRLMNTEAFF
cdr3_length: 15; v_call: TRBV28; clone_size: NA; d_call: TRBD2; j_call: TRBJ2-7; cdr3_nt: TGTGCCAGCAGTCCCGGGACTAGCGGCTCGCGCGAGCAGTACTTC; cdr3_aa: CASSPGTSGSREQYF
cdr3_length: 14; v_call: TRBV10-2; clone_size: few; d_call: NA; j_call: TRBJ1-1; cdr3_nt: TGCGCCAGCAGTCCGGGTCGTATGAACACTGAAGCTTTCTTT; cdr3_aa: CASSPGRMNTEAFF
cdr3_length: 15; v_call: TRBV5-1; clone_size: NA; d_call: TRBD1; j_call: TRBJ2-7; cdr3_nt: TGCGCCAGCAGCCCCCGCCCGGGACAGGGGGATGAGCAGTACTTC; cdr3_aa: CASSPRPGQGDEQYF
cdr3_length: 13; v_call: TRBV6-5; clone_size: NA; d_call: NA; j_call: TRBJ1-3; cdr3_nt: TGTGCCAGCACAGCGTTATCTGGAAACACCATATATTTT; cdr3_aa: CASTALSGNTIYF
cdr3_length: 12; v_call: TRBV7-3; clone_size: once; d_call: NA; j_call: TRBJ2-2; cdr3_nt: TGTGCCAGCAGCCCACTCGGCGGGGAGCTGTTTTTT; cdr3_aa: CASSPLGGELFF
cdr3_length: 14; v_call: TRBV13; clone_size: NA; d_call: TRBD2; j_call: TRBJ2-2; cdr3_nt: TGTGCCAGCGGACTAGCGGGACACACCGGGGAGCTGTTTTTT; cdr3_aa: CASGLAGHTGELFF
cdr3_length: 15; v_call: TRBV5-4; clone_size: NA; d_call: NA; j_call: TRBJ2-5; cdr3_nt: TGTGCCAGCAGCCCCCGGGGGGCGGTACAAGAGACCCAGTACTTC; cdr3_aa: CASSPRGAVQETQYF
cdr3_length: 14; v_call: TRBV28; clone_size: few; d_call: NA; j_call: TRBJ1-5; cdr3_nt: TGTGCCAGCAGTTTTGGGGGGATGGGTCAGCCCCAGCATTTT; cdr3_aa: CASSFGGMGQPQHF
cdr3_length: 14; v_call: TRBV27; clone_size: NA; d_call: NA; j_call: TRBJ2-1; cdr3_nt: TGTGCCAGCAGTTTACAGCGGAGTGACAATGAGCAGTTCTTC; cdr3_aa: CASSLQRSDNEQFF
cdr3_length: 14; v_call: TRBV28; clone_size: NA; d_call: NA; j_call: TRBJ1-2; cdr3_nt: TGTGCCAGCAGTTTGAACAGGGTTCTCTATGGCTACACCTTC; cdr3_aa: CASSLNRVLYGYTF
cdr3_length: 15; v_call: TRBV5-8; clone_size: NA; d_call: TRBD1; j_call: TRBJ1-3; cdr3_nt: TGTGCCAGCAGCTTGGGGACAGGGGCCTTGCACACCATATATTTT; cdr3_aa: CASSLGTGALHTIYF